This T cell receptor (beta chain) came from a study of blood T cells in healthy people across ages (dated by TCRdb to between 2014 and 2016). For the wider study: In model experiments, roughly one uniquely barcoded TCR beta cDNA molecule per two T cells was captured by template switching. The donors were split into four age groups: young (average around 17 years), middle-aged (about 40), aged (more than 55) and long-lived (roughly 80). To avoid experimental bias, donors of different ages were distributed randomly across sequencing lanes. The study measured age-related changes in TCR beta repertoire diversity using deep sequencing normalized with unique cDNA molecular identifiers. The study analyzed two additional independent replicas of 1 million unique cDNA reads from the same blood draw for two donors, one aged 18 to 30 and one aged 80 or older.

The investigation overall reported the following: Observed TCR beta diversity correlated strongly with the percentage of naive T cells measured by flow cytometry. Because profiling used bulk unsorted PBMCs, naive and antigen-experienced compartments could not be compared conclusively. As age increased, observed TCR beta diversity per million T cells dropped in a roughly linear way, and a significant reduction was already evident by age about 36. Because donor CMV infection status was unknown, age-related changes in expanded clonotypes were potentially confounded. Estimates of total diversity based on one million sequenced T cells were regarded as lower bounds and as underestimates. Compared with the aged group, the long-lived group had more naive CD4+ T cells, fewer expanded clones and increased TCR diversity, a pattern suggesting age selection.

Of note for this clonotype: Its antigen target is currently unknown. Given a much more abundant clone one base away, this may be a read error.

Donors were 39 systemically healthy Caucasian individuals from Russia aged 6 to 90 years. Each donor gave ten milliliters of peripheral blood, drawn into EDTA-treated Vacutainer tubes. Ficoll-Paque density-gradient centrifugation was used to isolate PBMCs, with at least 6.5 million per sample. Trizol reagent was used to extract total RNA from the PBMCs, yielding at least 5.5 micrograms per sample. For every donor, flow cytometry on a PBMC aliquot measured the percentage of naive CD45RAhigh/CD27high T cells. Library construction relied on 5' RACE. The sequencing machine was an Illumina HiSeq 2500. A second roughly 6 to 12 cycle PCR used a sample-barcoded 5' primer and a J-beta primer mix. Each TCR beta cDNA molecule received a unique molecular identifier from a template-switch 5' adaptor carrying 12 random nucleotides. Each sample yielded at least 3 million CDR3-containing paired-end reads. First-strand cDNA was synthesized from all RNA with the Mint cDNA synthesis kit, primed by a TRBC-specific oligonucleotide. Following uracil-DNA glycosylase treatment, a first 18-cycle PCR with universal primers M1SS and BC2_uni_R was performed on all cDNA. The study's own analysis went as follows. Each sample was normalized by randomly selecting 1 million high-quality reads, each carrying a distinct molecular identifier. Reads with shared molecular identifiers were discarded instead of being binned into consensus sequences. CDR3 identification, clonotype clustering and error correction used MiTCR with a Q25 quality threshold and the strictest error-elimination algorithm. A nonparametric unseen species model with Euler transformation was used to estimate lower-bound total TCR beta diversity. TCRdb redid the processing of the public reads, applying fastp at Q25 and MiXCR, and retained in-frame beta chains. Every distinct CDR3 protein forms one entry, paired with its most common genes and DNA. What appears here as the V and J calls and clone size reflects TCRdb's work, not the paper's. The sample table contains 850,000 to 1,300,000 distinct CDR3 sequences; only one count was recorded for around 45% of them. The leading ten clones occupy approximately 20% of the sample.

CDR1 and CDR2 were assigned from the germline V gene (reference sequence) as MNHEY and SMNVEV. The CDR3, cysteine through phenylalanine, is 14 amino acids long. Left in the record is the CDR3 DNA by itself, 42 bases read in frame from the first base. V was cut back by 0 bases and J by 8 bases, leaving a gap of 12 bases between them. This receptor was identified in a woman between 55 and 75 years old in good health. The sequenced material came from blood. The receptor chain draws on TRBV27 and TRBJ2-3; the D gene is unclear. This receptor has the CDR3 CASSLSLGPGTQYF. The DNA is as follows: TGTGCCAGCAGTTTATCACTGGGCCCAGGTACGCAGTATTTT.